The 24 T cell receptor beta chains below come from one sample, sequenced in a study of cytomegalovirus exposure and HLA in healthy donors. 13 Jbeta primers and 60 Vbeta primers were used for the PCR. Some clones are missing from TCRdb's copy, which holds only in-frame ones; the method was immunoSEQ multiplex PCR. The sample includes over 200,000 clones, 77% of them seen just once. Material: PBMCs. Receptors were obtained from a woman aged 55 to 70 in good health and CMV-seropositive.

The chain is built from TRBV14 and TRBJ2-2, with TRBD2 matching over 12 bases. The V segment lost 4 bases and the J segment 7 bases; nucleotides outside the gene matches: 10. The V gene's germline CDR1 is SGHDN and CDR2 FVKESK. The CDR3 loop spans 17 amino acids. The CDR3 bases are TGTGCCAGCAGCCCCTGGGCTAGCGGGAGGGCCGGCGGGGAGCTGTTTTTT. This sequence encodes CASSPWASGRAGGELFF.

The V call is TRBV30, the J call TRBJ2-1; 7 bases are a match to TRBD2. The germline V gene encodes CDR1 GTSNPN and CDR2 SVGIG (reference sequence). The CDR3 has 12 amino acids. V shed 1 base, J shed 7 bases, and the junction held 1 base outside the gene matches. Written as DNA, the CDR3 is TGTGCCTGGAGTGGGGGGGGGAATGAGCAGTTCTTC. Amino acids: CAWSGGGNEQFF.

The J gene is TRBJ2-7, the V gene TRBV6-5, with D perhaps TRBD1 (6 bases). The CDR3 loop spans 14 amino acids. Trimming cost V 7 bases and J 2 bases, with 15 bases left between them. CDR1 is MNHEY, CDR2 SVGAGI, per germline. The DNA of the CDR3 is TGTGCCAGCACCCCAGGGGCTGGAGCCTACGAGCAGTACTTC. Amino acid sequence: CASTPGAGAYEQYF.

The chain employs TRBV19 and TRBJ1-5; D possibly corresponds to TRBD1 (5 bases). V shed 0 bases and J shed 3 bases, with 6 bases lying between them. This CDR3 spans 14 amino acids. The germline V gene encodes CDR1 LNHDA and CDR2 SQIVND (reference sequence). The CDR3 nucleotides are TGTGCCAGTAGTATAGAAGGGGACAATCAGCCCCAGCATTTT. Encoded protein: CASSIEGDNQPQHF.

The chain is built from TRBV5-4 and TRBJ2-7, with a possible D match to TRBD2 (6 bases). Germline V gene lookup returns CDR1 SGHNT and CDR2 YYREEE (reference sequence). The V end was cut by 4 bases, the J end by 0 bases, with 11 bases between. The CDR3 extends over 14 amino acids. DNA for the CDR3: TGTGCCAGCAGCCCGGGGGAGCCCTCCTACGAGCAGTACTTC. Translated: CASSPGEPSYEQYF.

This chain uses TRBV5-1 with TRBJ2-7; D is unclear. The V and J ends lost 0 bases and 3 bases respectively, with 10 bases between them. Germline V gene lookup returns CDR1 SGHRS and CDR2 YFSETQ. The CDR3 has 14 residues. Here the CDR3 reads CASSLGSTDYEQYF. CDR3 in DNA: TGCGCCAGCAGCTTGGGCAGCACAGACTACGAGCAGTACTTC.

V gene TRBV14 combines with J gene TRBJ2-3, with 11 nucleotides matching TRBD2. Germline CDR1 is SGHDN and CDR2 is FVKESK. The CDR3 runs to 16 residues. Germline trimming cut 0 bases from V and 9 bases from J; bases unmatched to any gene: 8. CDR3 bases: TGTGCCAGCAGCCAAGATATAGCGGGAGGGCCGGACACGCAGTATTTT. This translates into CASSQDIAGGPDTQYF.

J is TRBJ2-2 and V is TRBV7-9, with D possibly being TRBD2 (6 bases). Germline CDR1 is SEHNR and CDR2 is FQNEAQ (reference sequence). The CDR3 length is 15 residues. Trimming cost V 3 bases and J 0 bases, with 8 bases left between them. CDR3 in amino acids: CASSFSGANTGELFF. The CDR3 nucleotides are TGTGCCAGCAGCTTTAGCGGAGCGAACACCGGGGAGCTGTTTTTT. Full variable domain (outside the CDR3, taken from reference TRBV7-9 and TRBJ2-2): DTGVSQNPRHKITKRGQNVTFRCDPISEHNRLYWYRQTLGQGPEFLTYFQNEAQLEKSRLLSDRFSAERPKGSFSTLEIQRTEQGDSAMYLCASSFSGANTGELFFGEGSRLTVL.

The CDR3 sequence is CASGEAGGLRYGQFF. The CDR3 DNA reads as TGTGCCAGTGGGGAGGCAGGGGGATTGCGATATGGGCAGTTCTTC. The chain has TRBV19 and TRBJ2-1, with a possible D match to TRBD1 (7 bases). CDR1 LNHDA and CDR2 SQIVND come from the germline V gene (reference sequence). With 8 bases removed from V and 12 bases from J, the gap between germline ends came to 26 bases. This CDR3 comprises 15 residues.

This clone was detected only once. The rearrangement links TRBV6-1 to TRBJ1-5; 7 bases are shared with TRBD1. Germline CDR1 MNHNS, CDR2 SASEGT. Germline trimming cut 6 bases from V and 7 bases from J; bases unmatched to any gene: 6. CDR3 length: 13 amino acids. Written as DNA, the CDR3 is TGTGCCAGCAGAGAACAGGGGCGACAGCCCCAGCATTTT. Translated: CASREQGRQPQHF.

The J gene is TRBJ1-2, the V gene TRBV27, with 7 bases lining up with TRBD1. V shed 7 bases and J 6 bases; nucleotides not matched to a gene: 17. This CDR3 is 16 amino acids long. Germline V lookup: CDR1 MNHEY, CDR2 SMNVEV (reference sequence). Here the CDR3 DNA reads TGTGCCAGCACATTCTCCAAACCGGGACAGAGAGATGGCTACACCTTC. Encoded protein: CASTFSKPGQRDGYTF.

The chain joins TRBV5-1 to TRBJ2-1, with 10 positions matching TRBD1. Germline CDR1 is SGHRS and CDR2 is YFSETQ. Trimming cost V 4 bases and J 6 bases; bases outside gene matches: 4. The CDR3 has 14 amino acids. The CDR3 DNA is TGCGCCAGCAGCGCGGGACAGGGGTCCAATGAGCAGTTCTTC. Translated, it gives CASSAGQGSNEQFF.

Written as DNA, the CDR3 is TGTGCCAGCAGTCGTCGCGCAGGGGACACTGAAGCTTTCTTT. It yields the protein CASSRRAGDTEAFF. This chain uses TRBV2 with TRBJ1-1; tentative D call: TRBD1 (6 bases). The CDR3 sequence is 14 residues long. The germline V and J ends were trimmed by 5 bases and 3 bases, with 13 bases remaining between them. The germline V gene has CDR1 SNHLY and CDR2 FYNNEI.

This sequence joins TRBV7-3 and TRBJ2-1; 11 bases agree with TRBD2. The length of the CDR3 is 15 residues. V shed 5 bases, J shed 5 bases, and the junction held 5 bases outside the gene matches. The germline CDR1 and CDR2 sequences are SGHTA and FQGTGA. The CDR3 is CASSDGTSGNNEQFF. CDR3 coding DNA: TGTGCCAGCAGCGATGGGACTAGCGGTAACAATGAGCAGTTCTTC.

The V call is TRBV7-2, the J call TRBJ2-2; a weak D match, TRBD2 (6 bases). The CDR3 sequence is 15 residues long. The V end lost 1 base, the J end lost 5 bases, and 11 bases lay between the germline ends. CDR1 and CDR2 from the germline V gene are SGHTA and FQGNSA. CDR3 sequence (DNA): TGTGCCAGCAGCTTAGGATGGGGGGTAACCGGGGAGCTGTTTTTT. It translates to CASSLGWGVTGELFF. Supplemented by reference TRBV7-2 and TRBJ2-2, the full variable domain reads GAGVSQSPSNKVTEKGKDVELRCDPISGHTALYWYRQSLGQGLEFLIYFQGNSAPDKSGLPSDRFSAERTGGSVSTLTIQRTQQEDSAVYLCASSLGWGVTGELFFGEGSRLTVL.

The rearrangement uses TRBV18 and TRBJ1-2; 8 nucleotides agree with TRBD1. V gave up 5 bases and J gave up 6 bases; unmatched junction bases: 8. Germline CDR1 and CDR2: KGHSH and LQKENI. The CDR3 loop spans 14 amino acids. CDR3 nucleotides: TGTGCCAGCTCAAAGTCGCAGGGGGCTGATGGCTACACCTTC. Translating it yields CASSKSQGADGYTF.

This chain joins TRBV7-9 and TRBJ1-1, with a weak D call TRBD1 (6 bases). This CDR3 comprises 14 residues. Between the trimmed V and J ends, which lost 3 bases and 2 bases, there was a span of 10 bases. Germline V lookup: CDR1 SEHNR, CDR2 FQNEAQ (reference sequence). CDR3 coding DNA: TGTGCCAGCAGCTTGCGACAGGCAAACACTGAAGCTTTCTTT. As protein: CASSLRQANTEAFF.

This clone was seen only a few times. The same CDR3 also results from other DNA sequences found in this sample. V gene TRBV4-1 combines with J gene TRBJ1-6; D uncertain. The V gene's germline CDR1 is MGHRA and CDR2 YSYEKL. The V end was cut by 3 bases, the J end by 0 bases, with 21 bases between. This CDR3 contains 20 residues. CDR3 residues: CASSQNPNLNRLSYNSPLHF. CDR3 nucleotide sequence: TGCGCCAGCAGCCAGAATCCGAACTTAAACCGTCTCTCCTATAATTCACCCCTCCACTTT.

The chain recombines TRBV6-5 with TRBJ1-5; no firm D call. This CDR3 has 15 residues. Germline values: CDR1 MNHEY, CDR2 SVGAGI. V lost 5 bases, J lost 2 bases, and 13 bases lay in between. The CDR3 coding sequence is TGTGCCAGCAGTCCCTATGAGCATGGCAATCAGCCCCAGCATTTT. Residues: CASSPYEHGNQPQHF.

CDR3 protein: CASSLALAGLMGAQYF. The CDR3 DNA follows: TGTGCCAGCAGCTTAGCACTAGCGGGCCTCATGGGGGCCCAGTACTTC. The chain couples TRBV11-2 to TRBJ2-5; 9 bases map to TRBD2. V trimming: 1 base; J trimming: 9 bases; junction bases outside the gene matches: 12. This CDR3 region has 16 residues. Germline V gives CDR1 SGHAT, CDR2 FQNNGV.

V is TRBV5-1 and J is TRBJ1-1; TRBD1 aligns across 9 bases. CDR3 size: 14 residues. CDR1 is SGHRS, CDR2 YFSETQ, per germline. V lost 1 base, J lost 8 bases, and 6 bases stayed unmatched. The CDR3 region has the DNA TGCGCCAGCAGCTTGTCGGGACAGGGCAAAGAAGCTTTCTTT. It codes for CASSLSGQGKEAFF.

The chain combines TRBV7-6 with TRBJ1-5, with D possibly being TRBD1 (5 bases). The CDR3 consists of 17 residues. CDR1 SGHVS and CDR2 FNYEAQ come from the germline V gene. Trimming removed 1 base at V and 6 bases at J, with 19 bases between. The CDR3, as DNA: TGTGCCAGCAGCTTAGAAGCCACAGGACATCGGCCTCAGCCCCAGCATTTT. Its translation is CASSLEATGHRPQPQHF.

Points on this clone: Other DNA sequences within the sample encode an identical CDR3. The chain couples TRBV7-9 to TRBJ2-3; weak D call: TRBD1 (6 bases). Germline V gene sequence: CDR1 SEHNR, CDR2 FQNEAQ (reference sequence). Trimming stripped 6 bases from V and 3 bases from J, with 10 bases between. CDR3 length: 13 residues. CDR3 loop: CASSFTGTDTQYF. Written as DNA, the CDR3 is TGTGCCAGCAGTTTTACAGGGACAGATACGCAGTATTTT.

This chain connects TRBV11-3 to TRBJ1-1; D is perhaps TRBD1 (5 bases). Trimming removed 6 bases from V and 0 bases from J, with 14 bases in between. The CDR3 spans 15 residues. CDR1 SGHNT and CDR2 YENEEA come from the germline V gene. In nucleotides, the CDR3 is TGTGCCAGCAGACGGGGACTGACCATGAACACTGAAGCTTTCTTT. Amino acids: CASRRGLTMNTEAFF.